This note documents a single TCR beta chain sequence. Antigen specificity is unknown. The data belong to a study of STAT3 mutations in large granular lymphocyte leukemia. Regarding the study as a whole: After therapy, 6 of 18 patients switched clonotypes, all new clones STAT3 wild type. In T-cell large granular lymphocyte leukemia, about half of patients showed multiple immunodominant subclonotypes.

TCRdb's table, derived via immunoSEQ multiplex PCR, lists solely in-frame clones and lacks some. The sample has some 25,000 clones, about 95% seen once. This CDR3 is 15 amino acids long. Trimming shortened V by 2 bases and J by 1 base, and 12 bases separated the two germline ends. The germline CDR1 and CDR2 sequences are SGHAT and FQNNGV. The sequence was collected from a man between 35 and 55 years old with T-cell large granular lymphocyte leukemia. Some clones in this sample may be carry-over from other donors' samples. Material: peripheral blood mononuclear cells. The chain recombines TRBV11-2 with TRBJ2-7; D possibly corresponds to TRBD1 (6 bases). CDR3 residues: CASSLTRQVSYEQYF. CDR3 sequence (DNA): TGTGCCAGCAGCTTAACACGACAGGTATCCTACGAGCAGTACTTC.